What follows are 22 T cell receptor beta chains derived from one specimen sequenced in a study of cytomegalovirus exposure and HLA in healthy donors. With 60 Vbeta and 13 Jbeta primers, the PCR was carried out. TCRdb's copy holds only in-frame clones and misses some; the assay was immunoSEQ multiplex PCR. Of around 130,000 clones listed, over 8.5% are singletons. What was sequenced was PBMCs. These receptors all stem from a woman aged 35 to 49 in good health and CMV-seropositive.

A few counts support this clone. Since a far larger clone is one base different, this is likely a read error. J is TRBJ2-7 and V is TRBV15, with 8 positions matching TRBD1. The CDR3 has 15 residues. Per germline, CDR1 LNHNV and CDR2 YYDKDF (reference sequence). CDR3: CAPSRTGGPSYEQYF. The CDR3 nucleotides read TGTGCCCCCAGCAGAACAGGGGGACCCTCCTACGAGCAGTACTTC.

This clone showed up just a few times. The same CDR3 can be traced to other DNA sequences in this sample. This chain joins TRBV25-1 and TRBJ2-1; 8 bases line up with TRBD2. From germline, CDR1 is MGHDK and CDR2 SYGVNS. J gave up 3 bases and V 3 bases, and 4 bases lay outside the gene matches. CDR3 size: 15 residues. Here the CDR3 reads CASSEAGGFYNEQFF. DNA of the CDR3: TGTGCCAGCAGTGAGGCGGGGGGCTTCTACAATGAGCAGTTCTTC. Full variable domain (outside the CDR3, taken from reference TRBV25-1 and TRBJ2-1): EADIYQTPRYLVIGTGKKITLECSQTMGHDKMYWYQQDPGMELHLIHYSYGVNSTEKGDLSSESTVSRIRTEHFPLTLESARPSHTSQYLCASSEAGGFYNEQFFGPGTRLTVL.

This clone came up a few times. The genes are TRBV30 and TRBJ1-6, with unresolved D. CDR1 is GTSNPN and CDR2 is SVGIG in the germline V gene (reference sequence). The germline V and J ends were trimmed by 3 bases and 0 bases, with 15 bases remaining between them. The CDR3 is made up of 17 amino acids. CDR3 in amino acids: CAWRDRTGSSYNSPLHF. CDR3 nucleotide sequence: TGTGCCTGGAGAGACCGGACGGGGAGCTCCTATAATTCACCCCTCCACTTT.

This clone has a handful of counts. This sequence joins TRBV7-2 and TRBJ1-6; possibly TRBD1 for D (5 bases). V lost 1 base and J 9 bases, leaving 7 bases between the germline ends. CDR3 size: 13 residues. The germline V gene encodes CDR1 SGHTA and CDR2 FQGNSA. The CDR3 sequence: CASSLERGSPLHF. CDR3 coding DNA: TGTGCCAGCAGCTTAGAAAGGGGTTCACCCCTCCACTTT. The whole variable domain, remainder taken from reference TRBV7-2 and TRBJ1-6, is GAGVSQSPSNKVTEKGKDVELRCDPISGHTALYWYRQSLGQGLEFLIYFQGNSAPDKSGLPSDRFSAERTGGSVSTLTIQRTQQEDSAVYLCASSLERGSPLHFGNGTRLTVT.

The V call is TRBV19, the J call TRBJ2-7; 7 bases fit TRBD2. CDR1 and CDR2 (germline): LNHDA, SQIVND (reference sequence). This CDR3 comprises 14 residues. J gave up 2 bases and V 8 bases, and 9 bases lay outside the gene matches. The CDR3 DNA is TGTGCCAGTTCCGAAGCGGGGCGGACCTACGAGCAGTACTTC. Translating gives CASSEAGRTYEQYF.

This clone came up a few times. A junction end diverges from the germline sequence, so it may reflect a read error. The chain recombines TRBV18 with TRBJ1-5; TRBD1 might be the D (5 bases). This CDR3 comprises 14 residues. Germline CDR1 reads KGHSH; CDR2 reads LQKENI. CDR3 amino acids: CASSPPDSSQPQHF. The CDR3 region has the DNA TGTGCCAGCTCACCACCCGACAGCAGTCAGCCCCAGCATTTT.

This clone was observed a few times. V and J are TRBV5-4 and TRBJ2-5; a weak D match, TRBD1 (5 bases). Germline CDR1 is SGHNT and CDR2 is YYREEE (reference sequence). There are 14 residues in the CDR3. Trimming removed 0 bases from V and 0 bases from J, with 6 bases in between. This chain's CDR3 is CASSLGQYQETQYF. CDR3 in DNA: TGTGCCAGCAGCTTGGGACAGTACCAAGAGACCCAGTACTTC.

The chain is built from TRBV28 and TRBJ1-2; 9 bases agree with TRBD1. There are 13 residues in the CDR3. Trimming cost V 6 bases and J 4 bases; bases outside gene matches: 3. Germline-derived CDR1 and CDR2 are MDHEN and SYDVKM. Here the CDR3 reads CASSGDRAYGYTF. DNA for the CDR3: TGTGCCAGCAGCGGGGACAGGGCCTATGGCTACACCTTC.

The chain joins TRBV7-2 to TRBJ1-1; D might be TRBD1 (6 bases). Germline V CDR1 and CDR2: SGHTA, FQGNSA. The germline V and J ends were trimmed by 5 bases and 2 bases, with 15 bases remaining between them. CDR3 size: 15 residues. The CDR3 DNA reads as TGTGCCAGCAGCCTACGGGGAGGGGGAAACACTGAAGCTTTCTTT. This gives the protein CASSLRGGGNTEAFF. Variable domain in full (rest from reference TRBV7-2 and TRBJ1-1): GAGVSQSPSNKVTEKGKDVELRCDPISGHTALYWYRQSLGQGLEFLIYFQGNSAPDKSGLPSDRFSAERTGGSVSTLTIQRTQQEDSAVYLCASSLRGGGNTEAFFGQGTRLTVV.

Only a few counts were recorded for this clone. The J gene is TRBJ2-3, the V gene TRBV5-1, with D possibly matching TRBD2 (5 bases). The CDR3 runs to 12 residues. V was trimmed by 1 base and J by 6 bases, leaving 6 bases between them. Germline V lookup: CDR1 SGHRS, CDR2 YFSETQ. The CDR3 coding sequence is TGCGCCAGCAGCTTGCGGAGGGATACGCAGTATTTT. Encoded protein: CASSLRRDTQYF.

The V call is TRBV27, the J call TRBJ1-2, with a possible D match to TRBD1 (6 bases). The CDR3 consists of 13 residues. Trimming shortened V by 3 bases and J by 7 bases, and 12 bases separated the two germline ends. Germline loops: CDR1 MNHEY, CDR2 SMNVEV (reference sequence). The CDR3, as DNA: TGTGCCAGCAGTTTCCCAGGGGATATTGGCTACACCTTC. Translated: CASSFPGDIGYTF.

The J gene is TRBJ2-7, the V gene TRBV2; 10 nucleotides align to TRBD1. This CDR3 has 13 residues. Germline V gene lookup returns CDR1 SNHLY and CDR2 FYNNEI. The V and J ends lost 9 bases and 1 base, in that order; junction bases with no gene match: 3. CDR3 amino acids: CARGQGGSYEQYF. The CDR3 region has the DNA TGTGCCAGAGGACAGGGGGGTTCCTACGAGCAGTACTTC.

This rearrangement joins TRBV4-1 to TRBJ1-2; D unclear. The CDR3 extends over 16 amino acids. Trimming took 5 bases from V and 2 from J, leaving 18 bases between them. Germline CDR1 reads MGHRA; CDR2 reads YSYEKL. CDR3 coding DNA: TGCGCCAGCAGCTTCCGACATGTCCGCACAAACTATGGCTACACCTTC. It is translated as CASSFRHVRTNYGYTF.

This clone was seen a few times. V usage is TRBV9 and J usage is TRBJ1-1; D perhaps matches TRBD1 (5 bases). The CDR3 is 13 residues long. Germline V lookup: CDR1 SGDLS, CDR2 YYNGEE. V lost 4 bases, J lost 4 bases, and 11 bases lay in between. The CDR3 DNA is TGTGCCAGCAGCCCTCGACAGAGCACTGAAGCTTTCTTT. Translated, it gives CASSPRQSTEAFF.

CDR3 nucleotide sequence: TGTGCCAGCTCACCTACGGACAGGCCCCGACCAAACACCATATATTTT. Its translation: CASSPTDRPRPNTIYF. The chain links TRBV18 to TRBJ1-3; 7 bases fit TRBD1. CDR3 length: 16 residues. V was clipped by 3 bases and J by 6 bases; unmatched bases: 11. Looked up from germline, CDR1 is KGHSH and CDR2 is LQKENI.

The rearrangement uses TRBV27 and TRBJ2-3; 7 nucleotides agree with TRBD2. Germline assignment: CDR1 MNHEY and CDR2 SMNVEV (reference sequence). J lost 3 bases, V lost 0 bases, and 6 bases had no gene match. CDR3 length: 16 amino acids. CDR3 in DNA: TGTGCCAGCAGTTTATCGGGGGGGGTGGGGACAGATACGCAGTATTTT. It yields the protein CASSLSGGVGTDTQYF.

This clone was seen a few times. The chain recombines TRBV27 with TRBJ2-1; no clear D. The V and J ends lost 0 bases and 0 bases respectively, with 9 bases between them. The germline V gene has CDR1 MNHEY and CDR2 SMNVEV (reference sequence). The CDR3 is made up of 16 amino acids. The CDR3 spells CASSLSRLSSYNEQFF. Here the CDR3 DNA reads TGTGCCAGCAGTTTATCTAGATTAAGCTCCTACAATGAGCAGTTCTTC.

This clone was picked up a small number of times. The chain combines TRBV25-1 with TRBJ1-1, with a weak D call TRBD1 (6 bases). The CDR3 has 14 residues. V lost 6 bases to trimming and J lost 1 base, with 12 bases between them. Per the germline V gene, CDR1 is MGHDK and CDR2 is SYGVNS. In DNA form, the CDR3 reads TGTGCCAGCAGAAGGGAGGGACAGAACACTGAAGCTTTCTTT. It yields the protein CASRREGQNTEAFF.

This clone appeared a few times. The chain couples TRBV4-1 to TRBJ2-7; a weak D match, TRBD2 (6 bases). Germline values: CDR1 MGHRA, CDR2 YSYEKL. Trimming left V 1 base short and J 2 bases short, with 12 bases between. CDR3 size: 15 residues. In DNA form, the CDR3 reads TGCGCCAGCAGCCAAGGCCCGGGAGAAACCTACGAGCAGTACTTC. Protein product: CASSQGPGETYEQYF.

The CDR3 nucleotides are TGCGCCAGCAGCTTGTCAAGACAGGCTGAAGCTTTCTTT. Translation: CASSLSRQAEAFF. The chain recombines TRBV5-1 with TRBJ1-1; D is perhaps TRBD1 (6 bases). The CDR3 contains 13 residues. The V and J ends lost 1 base and 6 bases respectively, with 10 bases between them. CDR1 is SGHRS and CDR2 is YFSETQ in the germline V gene.

This clone has more than one count but fewer than ten. This chain uses TRBV19 with TRBJ1-6, with 10 nucleotides matching TRBD1. This CDR3 is built from 14 residues. V shed 7 bases, J shed 10 bases, and the junction held 7 bases outside the gene matches. Germline CDR1 is LNHDA and CDR2 is SQIVND (reference sequence). The CDR3 bases are TGTGCCAGTACCTGGACAGGGGGAAACTCACCCCTCCACTTT. Protein: CASTWTGGNSPLHF.

This clone was seen only a few times. The J gene is TRBJ2-7, the V gene TRBV6-5; the D gene is possibly TRBD1 (6 bases). Germline V CDR1 and CDR2: MNHEY, SVGAGI. The CDR3 has 13 amino acids. V lost 5 bases and J lost 4, with 12 bases in between. The CDR3 loop is CASSRDNAYEQYF. The CDR3 bases are TGTGCCAGCAGTAGGGACAACGCGTACGAGCAGTACTTC.